This is a list of T cell receptor beta chains from one sample in a study of control samples from healthy donors and cancer patients. Repertoires were generated with immunoSEQ multiplex PCR, while TCRdb's copy carries only in-frame clones and drops some. The table lists about 77,000 clones, around 94% of them singletons, with more than 5% in the top ten. The specimen sequenced was blood. Receptors originate from a woman aged 60-75 years in good health. Each CDR3 is given with its conserved first and last residue. The D gene is left open where the match is weak. The listing skips clone size in some rows; elsewhere it reads once, few, many or a size class.

>-|-|TRBV5-1|14|TRBJ2-1
CASSPDPGSREQFF
TGCGCCAGCAGCCCCGACCCAGGTTCTCGGGAGCAGTTCTTC
>once|TRBD2|TRBV6-5|15|TRBJ2-3
CASSLLAGGSDTQYF
TGTGCCAGCAGCTTACTAGCGGGAGGCTCAGATACGCAGTATTTT
>-|TRBD2|TRBV24-1|16|TRBJ2-1
CATSDSGLAGYNEQFF
TGTGCCACCAGTGACTCGGGACTAGCGGGCTACAATGAGCAGTTCTTC
>-|-|TRBV3-1/TRBV3-2|14|TRBJ1-2
CASSQARGSYGYTF
TGTGCCAGCAGCCAAGCCAGGGGCTCATATGGCTACACCTTC
>-|TRBD2|TRBV7-3|15|TRBJ2-1
CASSPSRTSAGEQFF
TGTGCCAGCAGCCCCTCGCGGACTAGCGCGGGTGAGCAGTTCTTC
>-|-|TRBV29-1|12|TRBJ1-1
CSVQGGGTEAFF
TGCAGCGTTCAAGGAGGGGGCACTGAAGCTTTCTTT
>-|-|TRBV28|16|TRBJ1-6
CASRPGDSSYNSPLHF
TGTGCCAGCAGGCCGGGGGATAGTTCCTATAATTCACCCCTCCACTTT
>-|TRBD1|TRBV4-2|13|TRBJ1-1
CASSRGQAGEAFF
TGTGCCAGCAGCCGCGGACAGGCTGGGGAAGCTTTCTTT
>once|TRBD1|TRBV28|16|TRBJ1-4
CASSSLRTGVGEKLFF
TGTGCCAGCAGTTCCTTAAGGACAGGGGTTGGTGAAAAACTGTTTTTT
>-|TRBD1|TRBV11-2|16|TRBJ2-2
CASSNHGQGKPGELFF
TGTGCCAGCAGCAACCATGGACAGGGGAAACCCGGGGAGCTGTTTTTT
>-|-|TRBV4-1|14|TRBJ2-1
CASSPDSIYNEQFF
TGCGCCAGCAGCCCCGATAGTATCTACAATGAGCAGTTCTTC
>-|TRBD1|TRBV5-1|15|TRBJ1-4
CASSSGQGGNEKLFF
TGCGCCAGCAGCTCAGGACAGGGAGGTAATGAAAAACTGTTTTTT
>-|-|TRBV2|17|TRBJ1-3
CASMRSPRGSPGNTIYF
TGTGCCAGCATGAGGTCCCCCCGGGGCTCGCCTGGAAACACCATATATTTT
>-|-|TRBV2|15|TRBJ2-3
CASTPRRGNTDTQYF
TGTGCCAGCACGCCTCGGCGGGGAAACACAGATACGCAGTATTTT
>-|TRBD1|TRBV5-1|14|TRBJ1-1
CASRSDRGYTEAFF
TGCGCCAGCAGATCGGACAGGGGGTACACTGAAGCTTTCTTT
>-|-|TRBV19|14|TRBJ1-6
CASSTSWGVEPLHF
TGTGCCAGTAGTACATCTTGGGGAGTCGAACCCCTCCACTTT
>-|-|TRBV7-2|16|TRBJ2-5
CASSPMGRGNQETQYF
TGTGCCAGCAGCCCCATGGGGCGGGGAAACCAAGAGACCCAGTACTTC
>-|TRBD2|TRBV2|16|TRBJ2-7
CASSGGLAANSYEQYF
TGTGCCAGCAGTGGTGGCCTAGCGGCCAACTCCTACGAGCAGTACTTC
>-|-|TRBV19|13|TRBJ1-4
CASSTRINEKLFF
TGTGCCAGTAGTACACGGATTAATGAAAAACTGTTTTTT
>-|-|TRBV6-2/TRBV6-3|16|TRBJ2-6
CASSLLSGSGANVLTF
TGTGCCAGCAGCTTATTATCGGGCTCTGGGGCCAACGTCCTGACTTTC
>-|TRBD2|TRBV24-1|17|TRBJ2-3
CATSDPTGTSGTDTQYF
TGTGCCACCAGTGATCCGACCGGGACTAGCGGCACAGATACGCAGTATTTT
>-|-|TRBV10-3|13|TRBJ2-7
CATTGTPNYEQYF
TGTGCCACTACCGGGACACCGAACTACGAGCAGTACTTC
>-|TRBD1|TRBV29-1|12|TRBJ1-1
CSGGDRTGKAFF
TGCAGCGGGGGAGACCGGACAGGGAAAGCTTTCTTT
>-|-|TRBV24-1|16|TRBJ1-5
CATSDSTRDSNQPQHF
TGTGCCACCAGTGATTCGACCCGAGATAGCAATCAGCCCCAGCATTTT
>-|TRBD1|TRBV28|20|TRBJ1-1
CASSGQEGRVRPGGNTEAFF
TGTGCCAGCAGCGGACAGGAGGGAAGGGTTAGACCGGGCGGGAACACTGAAGCTTTCTTT
>-|-|TRBV9|16|TRBJ2-1
CASSVVVTSPYNEQFF
TGTGCCAGCAGCGTAGTGGTTACTAGTCCCTACAATGAGCAGTTCTTC
>-|-|TRBV4-2|14|TRBJ1-2
CASSQDNRAYGYTF
TGTGCCAGCAGCCAAGATAATAGGGCGTATGGCTACACCTTC
>-|-|TRBV19|14|TRBJ1-2
CASSPHGPNYGYTF
TGTGCCAGTAGCCCTCACGGGCCTAACTATGGCTACACCTTC
>-|TRBD1|TRBV10-3|15|TRBJ1-5
CAISSGGLGNQPQHF
TGTGCCATCAGTTCAGGGGGCTTAGGCAATCAGCCCCAGCATTTT
>-|TRBD1|TRBV5-5|14|TRBJ1-4
CASSLNRGREKLFF
TGTGCCAGCAGCTTGAACAGGGGGCGCGAAAAACTGTTTTTT
>-|-|TRBV7-9|14|TRBJ1-1
CASSLSGQSTEAFF
TGTGCCAGCAGCTTATCAGGGCAAAGCACTGAAGCTTTCTTT
>few|-|TRBV7-9|15|TRBJ1-2
CASSFSTGSQYGYTF
TGTGCCAGCAGCTTTTCTACAGGGAGTCAGTATGGCTACACCTTC
>-|-|TRBV19|15|TRBJ2-6
CASSQGGSGANVLTF
TGTGCCAGTAGCCAAGGGGGTTCTGGGGCCAACGTCCTGACTTTC
>-|-|TRBV7-7|13|TRBJ2-5
CASSTTSQETQYF
TGTGCTAGCAGCACGACTAGCCAAGAGACCCAGTACTTC
>-|TRBD1|TRBV10-1|13|TRBJ1-2
CASSDRTGNGYTF
TGCGCCAGCAGTGACCGGACAGGGAATGGCTACACCTTC
>once|TRBD1|TRBV5-5|15|TRBJ2-7
CASSSPGQASGEQYF
TGTGCCAGCAGCTCCCCGGGACAGGCCTCGGGAGAGCAGTACTTC